The 21 T cell receptor beta chains listed next were all sequenced from one sample in a study of T cells after yellow fever vaccination. A single record per CDR3 protein comes from TCRdb applying MiXCR to the 5' RACE reads. This table has about 580,000 distinct CDR3 sequences, roughly a sixth appearing once. The starting material was PBMCs, obtained 5 days after the first yellow fever vaccination. The receptor set was obtained from a man between 18 and 35 years old who received the YFV17D yellow fever vaccine.

This clonotype was observed a handful of times. V gene TRBV9 combines with J gene TRBJ2-1, with a weak D call TRBD1 (5 bases). V shed 4 bases and J shed 0 bases, with 20 bases lying between them. The CDR3 is 18 amino acids. The germline V gene encodes CDR1 SGDLS and CDR2 YYNGEE. DNA for the CDR3: TGTGCCAGCAGCTTTAGGGGCTTGGGTCTAAGCTCCTACAATGAGCAGTTCTTC. Translation gives CASSFRGLGLSSYNEQFF.

The chain couples TRBV20-1 to TRBJ2-3, with D perhaps being TRBD1 or TRBD2 (5 bases each). The CDR3 contains 15 residues. In germline, CDR1 is DFQATT, CDR2 SNEGSKA (reference sequence). Trimming stripped 4 bases from V and 2 bases from J, with 16 bases between. CDR3 bases: TGCAGTGCTATCCGCACTCCGGGGCCCACAGATACGCAGTATTTT. The encoded protein is CSAIRTPGPTDTQYF.

The chain joins TRBV20-1 to TRBJ1-4; the match to TRBD1 covers 9 bases. Germline assignment: CDR1 DFQATT and CDR2 SNEGSKA (reference sequence). V lost 6 bases to trimming and J lost 8 bases; unmatched junction nucleotides: 10. The CDR3 consists of 14 residues. This chain's CDR3 is CSARIRDRDEKLFF. CDR3 sequence (DNA): TGCAGTGCGAGAATCCGGGACAGGGACGAAAAACTGTTTTTT.

The gene calls are TRBV9 and TRBJ2-7; weak D call: TRBD1 (5 bases). Per the germline V gene, CDR1 is SGDLS and CDR2 is YYNGEE. The CDR3 has 12 amino acids. V lost 4 bases and J lost 2, with 7 bases in between. The CDR3 protein is CASSRRAYEQYV. Written as DNA, the CDR3 is TGTGCCAGCAGCCGCAGGGCCTACGAGCAGTACGTC.

This clonotype was seen only a few times. The rearrangement joins TRBV7-3 to TRBJ2-3; D may be TRBD1 or TRBD2 (6 bases each). CDR1 SGHTA and CDR2 FQGTGA come from the germline V gene. This CDR3 is built from 12 residues. Trimming stripped 8 bases from V and 5 bases from J, with 11 bases between. CDR3 protein: CASGGRGDTQYF. The CDR3 nucleotides read TGTGCCAGCGGGGGGCGGGGAGATACGCAGTATTTT.

J is TRBJ2-7 and V is TRBV7-2; D is possibly TRBD2 (6 bases). V was clipped by 1 base and J by 2 bases, with 12 bases between them. Looked up from germline, CDR1 is SGHTA and CDR2 is FQGNSA. The CDR3 is 15 residues long. The CDR3 sequence: CASSLVSSGAYEQYV. DNA of the CDR3: TGTGCCAGCAGCTTAGTAAGTTCGGGGGCCTACGAGCAGTACGTC.

This chain links TRBV6-2 or TRBV6-3 with TRBJ2-2; 12 nucleotides agree with TRBD2. After removal of 6 bases from V and 7 bases from J, the junction contained 6 bases not matched to a gene. CDR1 is MNHEY, CDR2 SVGEGT, per germline. CDR3 length: 15 residues. The CDR3 coding sequence is TGTGCCAGCAGAGTACTAGCGGGGGGCTTCGGGGAGCTGTTTTTT. Translated: CASRVLAGGFGELFF.

This clonotype was picked up many times. Germline and junction disagree at one end, which may indicate a read error. This chain links TRBV7-9 with TRBJ1-1; no firm D call. Germline V gene data show CDR1 as SEHNR and CDR2 as FQNEAQ (reference sequence). This CDR3 has 14 residues. CDR3 sequence (DNA): TGTGCCAGCAGTTTAGGCCTCATGAACACTGAAGCTTTCTTT. Amino acid sequence: CASSLGLMNTEAFF.

This clonotype was recorded a few times. V usage is TRBV7-2 and J usage is TRBJ2-1; the match to TRBD1 covers 11 bases. V was clipped by 5 bases and J by 7 bases; unmatched bases: 10. The germline gives CDR1 SGHTA, CDR2 FQGNSA. The CDR3 consists of 16 residues. The CDR3 nucleotides are TGTGCCAGCAGCGCGGCCGGGACAGGGGGTTGGAATGAGCAGTTCTTC. Translating gives CASSAAGTGGWNEQFF.

This clonotype was observed at least ten times. Relative to the germline gene, one junction end is altered; a read error may explain this. This CDR3 reads CASRLGQNYGYTF. CDR3 in DNA: TGCGCCAGCAGATTGGGACAGAACTATGGCTACACCTTC. The chain links TRBV5-1 to TRBJ1-2; TRBD1 aligns across 7 bases. The CDR3 is 13 residues long. The germline V gene has CDR1 SGHRS and CDR2 YFSETQ.

In this sample, this clonotype turned up many times. V is TRBV4-1 and J is TRBJ2-1, with a possible D match to TRBD2 (6 bases). Looked up from germline, CDR1 is MGHRA and CDR2 is YSYEKL. The CDR3 is 14 residues long. V lost 1 base to trimming and J lost 15 bases, with 19 bases between them. CDR3 sequence: CASSQGVSNGGGFF. CDR3 DNA: TGCGCCAGCAGCCAAGGGGTCTCTAACGGGGGAGGGTTCTTC.

This clonotype was counted between two and nine times. The chain uses TRBV6-5 and TRBJ1-1; D gene ambiguous. This CDR3 has 15 residues. From germline, CDR1 is MNHEY and CDR2 SVGAGI. V lost 0 bases to trimming and J lost 0 bases, with 8 bases between them. Here the CDR3 reads CASSYSEQLNTEAFF. The CDR3 DNA reads TGTGCCAGCAGTTACTCGGAACAGCTGAACACTGAAGCTTTCTTT.

Only a few counts were recorded for this clonotype. The CDR3 here is CASSRLGASPYNEQFF. DNA for the CDR3: TGTGCCAGTAGTAGGCTCGGAGCGAGCCCCTACAATGAGCAGTTCTTC. J is TRBJ2-1 and V is TRBV19; no definite D call. This CDR3 contains 16 residues. Germline loops: CDR1 LNHDA, CDR2 SQIVND (reference sequence). Trimming took 4 bases from V and 2 from J, leaving 15 bases between them.

The chain combines TRBV7-2 with TRBJ2-6; D is perhaps TRBD1 (6 bases). Germline CDR1 reads SGHTA; CDR2 reads FQGNSA. This CDR3 has 16 amino acids. Deletions cut 5 bases from V and 5 bases from J, with 16 bases between. The CDR3 here is CASSVRRTERANVLTF. The CDR3 nucleotides read TGTGCCAGCAGCGTCCGTAGGACAGAGAGGGCCAACGTCCTGACTTTC.

V and J are TRBV12-3 or TRBV12-4 and TRBJ1-5, with D unclear. V lost 9 bases to trimming and J lost 6 bases, with 21 bases between them. The CDR3 spans 15 residues. CDR3 sequence reads: CASKRSGSQIQPQHF. Written as DNA, the CDR3 is TGTGCCAGTAAACGGAGCGGAAGTCAAATTCAGCCCCAGCATTTT.

This clonotype was seen a few times. The J gene is TRBJ2-6, the V gene TRBV6-1; D gene uncertain. V was clipped by 6 bases and J by 0 bases, with 12 bases between them. The CDR3 has 16 residues. The germline CDR1 and CDR2 sequences are MNHNS and SASEGT. The CDR3 protein is CASRVGISSGANVLTF. In DNA, the CDR3 is TGTGCCAGCAGGGTGGGGATAAGCTCTGGGGCCAACGTCCTGACTTTC.

The chain recombines TRBV2 with TRBJ2-5; D might be TRBD2 (7 bases). Trimming took off 7 bases at V and 5 bases at J, with 20 bases between the two ends. CDR1 and CDR2 from the germline V gene are SNHLY and FYNNEI. The CDR3 loop spans 15 amino acids. The DNA for the CDR3 is TGTGCCAGCACCCCATGGGCGGGGGCGTTGGAGACCCAGTACTTC. Protein: CASTPWAGALETQYF.

Written as DNA, the CDR3 is TGTGCCAGCAGTTTTTGGGCACCCGGGAGGGAGACCCAGTACTTC. Translated: CASSFWAPGRETQYF. The chain is built from TRBV12-3 or TRBV12-4 and TRBJ2-5; TRBD2 matches 7 bases. J lost 5 bases, V lost 3 bases, and 9 bases had no gene match. The CDR3 extends over 15 amino acids.

The V gene is TRBV6-6, the J gene TRBJ2-5; no clear D. Germline V gene data show CDR1 as MNHNY and CDR2 as SVGAGI (reference sequence). There are 12 residues in the CDR3. V dropped 4 bases and J dropped 5 bases, with 8 bases sitting between them. The CDR3 region is CASSSLLETQYF. CDR3 in DNA: TGTGCCAGCAGTTCTCTGCTTGAGACCCAGTACTTC.

This clonotype came up a few times. The J gene is TRBJ2-7, the V gene TRBV6-2 or TRBV6-3; 10 bases line up with TRBD1. CDR1 MNHEY and CDR2 SVGEGT come from the germline V gene. V was pared by 10 bases and J by 10 bases, with 10 bases of the junction left unmatched. The CDR3 has 12 amino acids. The CDR3 here is CAIPGQGPTQYF. The DNA for the CDR3 is TGTGCCATTCCGGGACAGGGGCCCACTCAGTACTTC.

This clonotype was counted at least ten times. The chain combines TRBV7-2 with TRBJ2-3; 10 bases agree with TRBD2. Germline V gene lookup returns CDR1 SGHTA and CDR2 FQGNSA. Trimming cost V 3 bases and J 6 bases; bases outside gene matches: 0. CDR3 length: 13 residues. The CDR3 protein is CASSLGLADTQYF. In DNA form, the CDR3 reads TGTGCCAGCAGCTTGGGACTAGCGGATACGCAGTATTTT. The entire variable domain, with the rest obtained from reference TRBV7-2 and TRBJ2-3, is as follows: GAGVSQSPSNKVTEKGKDVELRCDPISGHTALYWYRQSLGQGLEFLIYFQGNSAPDKSGLPSDRFSAERTGGSVSTLTIQRTQQEDSAVYLCASSLGLADTQYFGPGTRLTVL.